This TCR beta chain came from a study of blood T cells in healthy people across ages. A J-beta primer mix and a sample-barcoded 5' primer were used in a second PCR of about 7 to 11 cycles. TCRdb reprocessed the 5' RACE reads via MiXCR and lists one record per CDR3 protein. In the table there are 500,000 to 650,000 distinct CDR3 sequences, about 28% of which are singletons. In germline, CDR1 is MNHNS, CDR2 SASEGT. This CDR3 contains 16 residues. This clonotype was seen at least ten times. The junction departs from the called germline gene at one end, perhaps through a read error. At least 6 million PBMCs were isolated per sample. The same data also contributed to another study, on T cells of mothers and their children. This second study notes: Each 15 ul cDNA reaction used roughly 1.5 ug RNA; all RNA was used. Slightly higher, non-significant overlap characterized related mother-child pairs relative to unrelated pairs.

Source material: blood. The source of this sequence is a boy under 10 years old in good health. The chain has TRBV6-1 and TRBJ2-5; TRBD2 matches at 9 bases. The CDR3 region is CASSTISGSGGEAQYF. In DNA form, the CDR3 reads TGTGCCAGCAGTACCATTAGCGGGAGCGGGGGAGAGGCCCAGTACTTC.